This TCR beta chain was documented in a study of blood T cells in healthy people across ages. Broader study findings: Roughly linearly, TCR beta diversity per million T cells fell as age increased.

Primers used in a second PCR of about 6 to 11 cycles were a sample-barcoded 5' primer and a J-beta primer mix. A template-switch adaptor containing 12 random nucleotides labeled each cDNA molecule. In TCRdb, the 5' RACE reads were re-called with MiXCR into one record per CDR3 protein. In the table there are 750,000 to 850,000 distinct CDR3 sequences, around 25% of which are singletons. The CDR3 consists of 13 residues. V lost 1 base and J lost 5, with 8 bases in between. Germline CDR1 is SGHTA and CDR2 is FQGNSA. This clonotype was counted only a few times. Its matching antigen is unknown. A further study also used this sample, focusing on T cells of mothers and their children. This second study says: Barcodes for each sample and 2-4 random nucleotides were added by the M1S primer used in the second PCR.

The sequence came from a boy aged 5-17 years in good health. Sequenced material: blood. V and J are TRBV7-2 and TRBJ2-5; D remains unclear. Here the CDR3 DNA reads TGTGCCAGCAGCTTAGGGGCGTTGGAGACCCAGTACTTC. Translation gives CASSLGALETQYF.